Following are 3 T cell receptor beta chains from one sample sequenced in a study of T cell repertoires in cytomegalovirus infection. TCRdb re-analysed the reads in MiXCR, keeping a single row per CDR3 protein. The sample has about 530,000 distinct CDR3 sequences, more than 25% seen once. The sample comprised PBMCs. The source of these receptors is a human donor in good health (CMV status not recorded). Some clones in this sample may be carry-over from other donors' samples.

This clonotype was found a few times. J is TRBJ2-3 and V is TRBV12-3 or TRBV12-4; D gene ambiguous. CDR3 length: 13 residues. Trimming took off 3 bases at V and 4 bases at J, with 8 bases between the two ends. CDR3 region: CASSFVRADTQYF. In DNA form, the CDR3 reads TGTGCCAGCAGTTTTGTCCGGGCAGATACGCAGTATTTT.

This clonotype was observed many times. The chain links TRBV7-2 to TRBJ2-3; D ambiguous. Germline V CDR1 and CDR2: SGHTA, FQGNSA. CDR3 length equals 14 residues. Trimming removed 1 base from V and 5 bases from J, with 10 bases in between. CDR3 sequence: CASSLDSQRDTQYF. The CDR3, as DNA: TGTGCCAGCAGCTTAGATTCCCAGAGAGATACGCAGTATTTT. The entire variable domain, with the rest obtained from reference TRBV7-2 and TRBJ2-3, is as follows: GAGVSQSPSNKVTEKGKDVELRCDPISGHTALYWYRQSLGQGLEFLIYFQGNSAPDKSGLPSDRFSAERTGGSVSTLTIQRTQQEDSAVYLCASSLDSQRDTQYFGPGTRLTVL.

The DNA for the CDR3 is TGTGCCAGCAGTCTCGGGACTAGCGATGAGCAGTTCTTC. This gives the protein CASSLGTSDEQFF. The V and J genes are TRBV12-3 or TRBV12-4 and TRBJ2-1, with 10 bases that match TRBD2. J gave up 8 bases and V 5 bases, and 3 bases lay outside the gene matches. The CDR3 is made up of 13 amino acids.